The 32 T cell receptor beta chains presented below share a single source sample, sequenced in a study of spatial heterogeneity in lung cancer. Time point here: sample taken at primary tumor resection. In each case, whole RNA from tumor, nontumor lung or frozen PBMC was sequenced unsorted. TCRdb independently ran MiXCR on the 5' RACE reads; one entry per CDR3 protein. Counted here are about 50,000 distinct CDR3 sequences, 6.5% to 8% occurring once; the ten biggest clones make up about an eighth. Sample: PBMCs, taken at surgery. These receptor sequences come from a female donor with early-stage non-small cell lung cancer.

The chain is built from TRBV4-1 and TRBJ1-3; D remains ambiguous. V was cut by 6 bases and J by 8 bases, with 20 bases left in between. The CDR3 length is 15 residues. Looked up from germline, CDR1 is MGHRA and CDR2 is YSYEKL. CDR3 sequence: CASSQQRSPEDTIYF. In DNA form, the CDR3 reads TGCGCCAGCAGTCAACAGAGGAGCCCGGAGGACACCATATATTTT.

This clonotype turned up a few times. This sequence joins TRBV27 and TRBJ1-1, with D possibly TRBD1 on 6 matching bases. Trimming removed 1 base at V and 3 bases at J, with 9 bases between. The germline gives CDR1 MNHEY, CDR2 SMNVEV (reference sequence). This CDR3 comprises 14 residues. The CDR3 DNA is TGTGCCAGCAGTTTATGGGGGGGGCACACTGAAGCTTTCTTT. It is translated as CASSLWGGHTEAFF.

The J gene is TRBJ2-5, the V gene TRBV30; 8 bases are a match to TRBD2. The CDR3 totals 15 residues. The trim removed 4 bases at V and 1 base at J, leaving 8 bases unmatched. In germline, CDR1 is GTSNPN, CDR2 SVGIG (reference sequence). The CDR3 loop reads CAWTPAGDFQETQYF. The DNA for the CDR3 is TGTGCCTGGACCCCAGCGGGGGACTTCCAAGAGACCCAGTACTTC.

This clonotype has only a few counts. The CDR3 spells CASSLRSGGLDTQYF. CDR3 nucleotide sequence: TGTGCCAGCAGCTTACGGTCAGGTGGGCTGGATACGCAGTATTTT. The genes are TRBV7-2 and TRBJ2-3, with D unclear. Germline V gene data show CDR1 as SGHTA and CDR2 as FQGNSA. This CDR3 has 15 amino acids. With 2 bases removed from V and 6 bases from J, the gap between germline ends came to 15 bases.

This clonotype was seen many times. The J gene is TRBJ2-1, the V gene TRBV19; D is uncertain. Germline values: CDR1 LNHDA, CDR2 SQIVND (reference sequence). Deletions cut 10 bases from V and 7 bases from J, with 14 bases between. The CDR3 runs 12 residues. CDR3 protein: CATRFGGNEQFF. The DNA of the CDR3 is TGTGCCACAAGATTCGGTGGAAATGAGCAGTTCTTC.

This clonotype was detected ten times or more. The genes are TRBV7-8 and TRBJ1-2; D gene unclear. Trimming took off 2 bases at V and 5 bases at J, with 9 bases between the two ends. CDR1 is SGHVS and CDR2 is FQNEAQ in the germline V gene. The CDR3 extends over 13 amino acids. CDR3 bases: TGTGCCAGCAGCTTAACCCCGCTTTATGGCTACACCTTC. Residues: CASSLTPLYGYTF.

This clonotype was seen more than once but under ten times. V is TRBV12-3 or TRBV12-4 and J is TRBJ1-1, with D possibly being TRBD1 (6 bases). The V gene lost 4 bases and the J gene lost 4 bases, with 16 bases spanning the gap. The length of the CDR3 is 15 residues. The CDR3 bases are TGTGCCAGCAGTTCTCCGGACAGCCGGCGCACTGAAGCTTTCTTT. This translates into CASSSPDSRRTEAFF.

This clonotype was detected many times. V gene TRBV12-3 or TRBV12-4 combines with J gene TRBJ1-5, with a tentative D call TRBD1 (6 bases). This CDR3 is 17 amino acids long. V was shortened by 1 base and J by 0 bases, with 13 bases between the two germline ends. CDR3 DNA: TGTGCCAGCAGTTTAGTAGGGGACAACGATAGCAATCAGCCCCAGCATTTT. The encoded protein is CASSLVGDNDSNQPQHF.

In this sample, this clonotype turned up many times. V usage is TRBV20-1 and J usage is TRBJ2-5; 7 nucleotides align to TRBD1. Trimming cost V 6 bases and J 7 bases; bases outside gene matches: 11. CDR1 and CDR2 from the germline V gene are DFQATT and SNEGSKA (reference sequence). The CDR3 runs to 13 residues. As DNA, the CDR3 is TGCAGTGCCCAATCCGGGACAGTGGCGACCCAGTACTTC. Translating gives CSAQSGTVATQYF.

Many counts were recorded for this clonotype. The chain couples TRBV7-9 to TRBJ1-3; D is undetermined. Looked up from germline, CDR1 is SEHNR and CDR2 is FQNEAQ (reference sequence). Between the trimmed V and J ends, which lost 5 bases and 1 base, there was a span of 18 bases. The CDR3 runs 17 residues. The CDR3 region has the DNA TGTGCCAGCAGCCTAGGGAGGAGGAGTGATTCTGGAAACACCATATATTTT. Its translation is CASSLGRRSDSGNTIYF. Full variable domain (missing parts from reference TRBV7-9 and TRBJ1-3): DTGVSQNPRHKITKRGQNVTFRCDPISEHNRLYWYRQTLGQGPEFLTYFQNEAQLEKSRLLSDRFSAERPKGSFSTLEIQRTEQGDSAMYLCASSLGRRSDSGNTIYFGEGSWLTVV.

This clonotype was counted only a few times. J is TRBJ1-5 and V is TRBV19; D unclear. Germline V CDR1 and CDR2: LNHDA, SQIVND (reference sequence). Trimming removed 5 bases from V and 5 bases from J, with 13 bases in between. CDR3 size: 14 residues. DNA for the CDR3: TGTGCCAGTAGTTTTCTCGGACTAGATCAGCCCCAGCATTTT. Its translation is CASSFLGLDQPQHF.

The sample holds many counts of this clonotype. The chain uses TRBV11-2 and TRBJ1-1; unclear D gene. Germline-derived CDR1 and CDR2 are SGHAT and FQNNGV. CDR3 length: 13 amino acids. V was trimmed by 1 base and J by 8 bases, leaving 11 bases between them. The CDR3 here is CASSLGASTEAFF. In DNA, the CDR3 is TGTGCCAGCAGCTTAGGGGCCTCCACGGAAGCTTTCTTT.

This clonotype was counted only a few times. The CDR3 is CASSDDRRNTEAFF. As DNA, the CDR3 is TGTGCCAGCAGTGACGACAGGAGGAACACTGAAGCTTTCTTT. J is TRBJ1-1 and V is TRBV6-2 or TRBV6-3; perhaps TRBD1 as D (6 bases). The germline V gene encodes CDR1 MNHEY and CDR2 SVGEGT. V lost 5 bases to trimming and J lost 1 base, with 11 bases between them. The CDR3 consists of 14 residues.

At least ten counts were recorded for this clonotype. The chain carries TRBV11-3 and TRBJ2-3, with 12 bases lining up with TRBD2. Germline V CDR1 and CDR2: SGHNT, YENEEA. The CDR3 covers 18 residues. Unmatched junction bases numbered 12, after V lost 2 bases and J lost 6 bases. CDR3 amino acids: CASSLFSSGGAGEDTQYF. CDR3 DNA: TGTGCCAGCAGCTTATTTTCTAGCGGGGGGGCCGGAGAGGATACGCAGTATTTT.

This clonotype has at least ten counts. This chain connects TRBV28 to TRBJ1-5; D uncertain. The CDR3 has 13 amino acids. Trimming removed 6 bases from V and 4 bases from J, with 10 bases in between. The germline V gene has CDR1 MDHEN and CDR2 SYDVKM. CDR3 bases: TGTGCCAGCAGCCCTAACAGAAATCAGCCCCAGCATTTT. Amino acid sequence: CASSPNRNQPQHF.

This clonotype showed up just a few times. V usage is TRBV27 and J usage is TRBJ2-7; no definite D call. CDR3 length: 13 residues. Germline V gene lookup returns CDR1 MNHEY and CDR2 SMNVEV (reference sequence). Trimming cost V 3 bases and J 2 bases, with 8 bases left between them. The CDR3 region is CASSFAPPYEQYF. The CDR3 DNA reads TGTGCCAGCAGTTTCGCACCTCCCTACGAGCAGTACTTC.

This clonotype was seen ten or more times. The chain recombines TRBV12-3 or TRBV12-4 with TRBJ2-5; D unresolved. CDR3 length: 12 amino acids. Deletions cut 6 bases from V and 5 bases from J, with 10 bases between. In DNA, the CDR3 is TGTGCCAGCAGATTTAACGCGGAGACCCAGTACTTC. Residues: CASRFNAETQYF.

This clonotype was seen a few times. This rearrangement joins TRBV12-3 or TRBV12-4 to TRBJ2-7; D not resolved. The CDR3 has 15 amino acids. V was trimmed by 1 base and J by 3 bases, leaving 13 bases between them. In nucleotides, the CDR3 is TGTGCCAGCAGTTTAGTGGGTTCAGTCATCTACGAGCAGTACTTC. It encodes CASSLVGSVIYEQYF.

In this sample, this clonotype turned up many times. This chain links TRBV20-1 with TRBJ2-3, with TRBD2 matching over 10 bases. Per the germline V gene, CDR1 is DFQATT and CDR2 is SNEGSKA (reference sequence). This CDR3 comprises 15 residues. Trimming cost V 5 bases and J 3 bases; bases outside gene matches: 8. This CDR3 reads CSAQERGGRTDTQYF. In nucleotides, the CDR3 is TGCAGTGCTCAGGAGCGGGGGGGCCGTACAGATACGCAGTATTTT.

This clonotype was observed many times. The CDR3 region has the DNA TGTGCCAGCAGCGAGACAGGGAGAGGGACTGAAGCTTTCTTT. Translating gives CASSETGRGTEAFF. The chain uses TRBV3-1 and TRBJ1-1, with 7 bases aligning to TRBD1. CDR3 size: 14 residues. The V and J ends lost 5 bases and 5 bases, in that order; junction bases with no gene match: 8. Germline CDR1 is LGHDT and CDR2 is YNNKEL (reference sequence).

The table lists this clonotype with many counts. The V and J genes are TRBV7-2 and TRBJ2-3, with 7 bases identical to TRBD1. Germline V gives CDR1 SGHTA, CDR2 FQGNSA. Germline trimming cut 6 bases from V and 7 bases from J; bases unmatched to any gene: 13. The length of the CDR3 is 15 residues. CDR3 amino acids: CASSYQDRSMNTQYF. The CDR3 bases are TGTGCCAGCAGTTACCAGGACAGGAGCATGAATACGCAGTATTTT.

This clonotype was seen many times. This chain links TRBV18 with TRBJ1-6; D call uncertain. There are 16 residues in the CDR3. V was trimmed by 4 bases and J by 7 bases, leaving 17 bases between them. Germline assignment: CDR1 KGHSH and CDR2 LQKENI. This CDR3 is CASSQSGGFNNSPLHF. Written as DNA, the CDR3 is TGTGCCAGCTCACAGTCAGGAGGATTCAACAATTCACCCCTCCACTTT.

The chain carries TRBV7-9 and TRBJ2-5; 8 bases align to TRBD1. Trimming took 7 bases from V and 4 from J; bases not matched to a gene: 8. In germline, CDR1 is SEHNR, CDR2 FQNEAQ (reference sequence). CDR3 length equals 14 residues. The CDR3 sequence is CASKTDRGSETQYF. The DNA for the CDR3 is TGTGCCAGCAAAACCGACAGGGGATCAGAGACCCAGTACTTC.

This clonotype was counted between two and nine times. The V gene is TRBV12-3 or TRBV12-4, the J gene TRBJ2-6; TRBD1 is a possible D gene (6 bases). V lost 5 bases and J 1 base, leaving 6 bases between the germline ends. The CDR3 spans 14 residues. The CDR3 region has the DNA TGTGCCAGCAGTAGGGGGTCTGGGGCCAACGTCCTGACTTTC. It codes for CASSRGSGANVLTF.

This clonotype was observed many times. The genes are TRBV3-1 and TRBJ2-3; TRBD2 matches 12 bases. Germline CDR1 is LGHDT and CDR2 is YNNKEL (reference sequence). V dropped 2 bases and J dropped 3; count of bases not matched to a gene: 3. CDR3 length: 16 amino acids. In DNA, the CDR3 is TGTGCCAGCAGCCAATTCCTAGCGGGGGGGACAGATACGCAGTATTTT. Its translation is CASSQFLAGGTDTQYF.

This clonotype was counted only a few times. The chain has TRBV5-4 and TRBJ2-7; TRBD1 matches at 9 bases. The CDR3 runs to 14 residues. Germline values: CDR1 SGHNT, CDR2 YYREEE (reference sequence). Trimming cost V 2 bases and J 2 bases; bases outside gene matches: 2. CDR3 protein: CASSLGTGTYEQYF. The DNA of the CDR3 is TGTGCCAGCAGCTTAGGGACAGGGACCTACGAGCAGTACTTC.

This clonotype was counted ten times or more. The CDR3 region is CASSVQENTEAFF. The CDR3 region has the DNA TGTGCCAGCAGCGTCCAGGAGAACACTGAAGCTTTCTTT. The chain is built from TRBV9 and TRBJ1-1; D is unresolved. The V end lost 2 bases, the J end lost 1 base, and 6 bases lay between the germline ends. Germline V lookup: CDR1 SGDLS, CDR2 YYNGEE. CDR3 length: 13 residues.

In regard to this clonotype: A much larger clone sits a single nucleotide away, making a read error possible. The chain joins TRBV6-2 or TRBV6-3 to TRBJ1-5, with D unclear. This CDR3 is built from 13 residues. In germline, CDR1 is MNHEY, CDR2 SVGEGT. The CDR3 region is CVSSETKIQPQHF. The CDR3 coding sequence is TGTGTCAGCAGCGAGACCAAAATACAGCCCCAGCATTTT.

In its sample, this clonotype was seen many times. The J gene is TRBJ2-1, the V gene TRBV5-1; 11 bases map to TRBD2. V shed 0 bases and J 10 bases; nucleotides not matched to a gene: 9. The CDR3 runs to 16 residues. Germline V lookup: CDR1 SGHRS, CDR2 YFSETQ. The CDR3 coding sequence is TGCGCCAGCAGCTTGGTCCTAGCGGGGGGATTAGGAGAGCAGTTCTTC. Translating it yields CASSLVLAGGLGEQFF.

With respect to this clonotype: This may be a read error, as it is one base from a much larger clone. This chain connects TRBV7-9 to TRBJ2-5; 9 nucleotides match TRBD2. The V gene's germline CDR1 is SEHNR and CDR2 FQNEAQ (reference sequence). This CDR3 has 15 amino acids. The trim removed 2 bases at V and 1 base at J, leaving 2 bases unmatched. CDR3: CASSLPTSGQETQYF. The CDR3 DNA reads TGTGCCAGCAGCTTACCGACTAGCGGCCAAGAGACCCAGTACTTC.

This clonotype occurred many times. The chain uses TRBV27 and TRBJ2-3; D ambiguous. CDR3 length equals 13 residues. The germline gives CDR1 MNHEY, CDR2 SMNVEV (reference sequence). Trimming took 2 bases from V and 1 from J, leaving 4 bases between them. CDR3 sequence (DNA): TGTGCCAGCAGTTTAGCGGGCACAGATACGCAGTATTTT. This codes for CASSLAGTDTQYF.

This clonotype has ten or more counts. The chain joins TRBV7-2 to TRBJ2-3; 12 bases are shared with TRBD2. The germline gives CDR1 SGHTA, CDR2 FQGNSA. CDR3 length: 18 residues. Trimming took 1 base from V and 11 from J; bases not matched to a gene: 16. The CDR3 nucleotides read TGTGCCAGCAGCTTAGTCCGTCTAGCGGGGGGGGCGGCCGAGGGGCAGTATTTT. Amino acid sequence: CASSLVRLAGGAAEGQYF.